This T cell receptor (beta chain) was captured in a study of T cells in Graves' hyperthyroidism and ophthalmopathy. Study information: Before any treatment, at initial diagnosis, peripheral blood was collected. The study, taken as a whole, reports: Blood also held most thyroid clonotypes expanded beyond 0.001.

The CDR3 has 16 amino acids. Looked up from germline, CDR1 is LNHDA and CDR2 is SQIVND (reference sequence). Losses at the gene ends were 5 bases for V and 4 bases for J; bases not matched to a gene: 10. Template material for amplifying TCR beta CDR3 regions consisted of RNA transcripts. The HTBI set primed first-round TCR CDR3 RT-PCR. One entry per CDR3 protein results from TCRdb running MiXCR on the multiplex PCR reads. The data contain roughly 740,000 distinct CDR3 sequences, about 17% of them seen just once; the ten biggest clones take up under 9.5%. This clonotype was detected a few times. Its antigen remains unknown. Newly diagnosed hyperthyroidism, duration under 2 months, in patients aged 18 to 65. PBMCs were obtained from about 9.9 ml fresh peripheral blood.

The rearrangement uses TRBV19 and TRBJ2-5; 10 nucleotides line up with TRBD1. This TCR was recovered from a young man with Graves' hyperthyroidism. Sequencing was performed on blood. In DNA form, the CDR3 reads TGTGCCAGTAGTGTGACAGGGGGCTCGAGAGGAGAGACCCAGTACTTC. Protein product: CASSVTGGSRGETQYF. Full variable domain (rest looked up from reference TRBV19 and TRBJ2-5): DGGITQSPKYLFRKEGQNVTLSCEQNLNHDAMYWYRQDPGQGLRLIYYSQIVNDFQKGDIAEGYSVSREKKESFPLTVTSAQKNPTAFYLCASSVTGGSRGETQYFGPGTRLLVL.